Shown below are 18 T cell receptor beta chains from a single sample sequenced in a study of T cells after yellow fever vaccination. TCRdb passed the 5' RACE reads through MiXCR, listing each CDR3 protein once. This sample has under 300,000 distinct CDR3 sequences; roughly 13% occur once, and the top ten carry 0.4% to 0.65%. The material sequenced was CD4+ T cells sorted from PBMCs, taken 45 days after the yellow fever booster vaccination. The source is a man aged 25-45 years who received the YFV17D yellow fever vaccine.

The gene calls are TRBV5-1 and TRBJ2-7, with 10 bases fitting TRBD2. The CDR3 length is 15 residues. V dropped 0 bases and J dropped 5; count of bases not matched to a gene: 5. Looked up from germline, CDR1 is SGHRS and CDR2 is YFSETQ. The CDR3 here is CASSLEREGLNEQYF. The CDR3 DNA is TGCGCCAGCAGCTTGGAGCGGGAGGGCCTGAACGAGCAGTACTTC.

The gene calls are TRBV7-9 and TRBJ2-2, with D possibly TRBD2 on 6 matching bases. From germline, CDR1 is SEHNR and CDR2 FQNEAQ (reference sequence). The CDR3 runs 15 residues. With 8 bases removed from V and 0 bases from J, the gap between germline ends came to 13 bases. CDR3 nucleotide sequence: TGTGCCAGCCGGAAACTAGCTGCGAACACCGGGGAGCTGTTTTTT. Amino acids: CASRKLAANTGELFF.

This clonotype was counted between two and nine times. J is TRBJ2-5 and V is TRBV5-1, with a tentative D call TRBD2 (5 bases). CDR1 is SGHRS and CDR2 is YFSETQ in the germline V gene. The V end was cut by 0 bases, the J end by 7 bases, with 28 bases between. The CDR3 contains 19 residues. In DNA form, the CDR3 reads TGCGCCAGCAGCTTGGTTGTGGGTGAGGCGGGTTCGGCCGGTCGGACCCAGTACTTC. This translates into CASSLVVGEAGSAGRTQYF.

This clonotype was seen a few times. The CDR3 spells CASSVVGTRGLRNEQFF. The CDR3 coding sequence is TGTGCCAGCAGCGTAGTGGGTACCCGAGGATTGAGGAATGAGCAGTTCTTC. The chain employs TRBV9 and TRBJ2-1; D unresolved. The V gene's germline CDR1 is SGDLS and CDR2 YYNGEE. The CDR3 loop spans 17 amino acids. Trimming took off 0 bases at V and 7 bases at J, with 20 bases between the two ends.

This clonotype turned up a few times. The chain employs TRBV12-3 or TRBV12-4 and TRBJ2-1, with TRBD2 matching 8 bases. This CDR3 region has 14 residues. J lost 6 bases, V lost 5 bases, and 6 bases had no gene match. The CDR3 DNA reads as TGTGCCAGCAGTCAACTAGCGGCCCCCAATGAGCAGTTCTTC. Its protein product is CASSQLAAPNEQFF.

The chain is built from TRBV5-1 and TRBJ2-7; 10 positions match TRBD1. Trimming removed 3 bases from V and 6 bases from J; junction bases left unmatched: 6. The CDR3 sequence is 14 residues long. Germline CDR1 and CDR2: SGHRS and YFSETQ. CDR3 in amino acids: CASSWGQGQSEQYF. The CDR3 bases are TGCGCCAGCAGCTGGGGACAGGGGCAGAGCGAGCAGTACTTC.

The chain joins TRBV29-1 to TRBJ2-3, with TRBD2 identical over 9 bases. With 3 bases clipped from V and 6 bases from J, the junction kept 16 bases outside the gene matches. This CDR3 comprises 17 residues. Per the germline V gene, CDR1 is SQVTM and CDR2 is ANQGSEA. The DNA for the CDR3 is TGCAGCGTTGAGGGGCGGGAGGGCCTCCAGACCCTGGATACGCAGTATTTT. Protein product: CSVEGREGLQTLDTQYF.

Only a few counts were recorded for this clonotype. The chain is built from TRBV5-1 and TRBJ2-4; D is perhaps TRBD1 or TRBD2 (7 bases each). The V gene's germline CDR1 is SGHRS and CDR2 YFSETQ. V dropped 4 bases and J dropped 9 bases, with 17 bases sitting between them. The length of the CDR3 is 14 residues. Here the CDR3 DNA reads TGCGCCAGCAGCGACAGGGCGGGGGACGGCATTCAGTACTTC. Protein sequence: CASSDRAGDGIQYF.

The chain has TRBV20-1 and TRBJ2-5; TRBD2 is a possible D gene (5 bases). This CDR3 contains 14 residues. Germline CDR1 is DFQATT and CDR2 is SNEGSKA (reference sequence). V shed 2 bases and J shed 1 base, with 11 bases lying between them. The CDR3, as DNA: TGCAGTGCTAGACCCCCCGGGGTCCAAGAGACCCAGTACTTC. Amino acid sequence: CSARPPGVQETQYF.

Many counts were recorded for this clonotype. J is TRBJ2-1 and V is TRBV12-3 or TRBV12-4, with 9 bases matching TRBD2. CDR3 length equals 15 residues. V was clipped by 3 bases and J by 6 bases; unmatched bases: 6. CDR3 in amino acids: CASSLVAGVGNEQFF. Here the CDR3 DNA reads TGTGCCAGCAGTTTGGTAGCGGGGGTTGGCAATGAGCAGTTCTTC.

The J gene is TRBJ2-7, the V gene TRBV5-1; 7 nucleotides line up with TRBD1. The CDR3 is made up of 15 amino acids. Trimming took 2 bases from V and 2 from J; bases not matched to a gene: 7. CDR1 is SGHRS, CDR2 YFSETQ, per germline. CDR3 in DNA: TGCGCCAGCAGCTTCGGGGACAGCCGTACCTACGAGCAGTACTTC. This translates into CASSFGDSRTYEQYF.

This clonotype was recorded at least ten times. This sequence joins TRBV12-3 or TRBV12-4 and TRBJ2-1; the match to TRBD2 covers 11 bases. The CDR3 is made up of 13 amino acids. With V trimmed by 3 bases and J by 16 bases, 8 bases remained unmatched. This CDR3 is CASSFLSGRAHFF. The CDR3 coding sequence is TGTGCCAGCAGTTTTCTTAGCGGGAGGGCCCATTTCTTC.

This clonotype was detected many times. The genes are TRBV20-1 and TRBJ2-3; 11 bases are shared with TRBD2. Germline CDR1 and CDR2: DFQATT and SNEGSKA (reference sequence). CDR3 length: 14 residues. The V and J ends lost 4 bases and 3 bases, in that order; junction bases with no gene match: 3. CDR3 loop: CSAITSGRTDTQYF. CDR3 coding DNA: TGCAGTGCTATTACTAGCGGGAGAACAGATACGCAGTATTTT.

The rearrangement joins TRBV6-1 to TRBJ2-5, with 8 nucleotides matching TRBD2. The CDR3 totals 18 residues. Germline values: CDR1 MNHNS, CDR2 SASEGT. V trimming: 8 bases; J trimming: 0 bases; junction bases outside the gene matches: 17. CDR3 sequence (DNA): TGTGCCAGCCGGCGGGAAGGGCTAAGCGGGAGTTACCAAGAGACCCAGTACTTC. Its protein is CASRREGLSGSYQETQYF.

The chain's CDR3 is CASSLHRGNQPQHF. The CDR3 bases are TGTGCCAGCAGTTTACATCGGGGAAATCAGCCCCAGCATTTT. The genes are TRBV28 and TRBJ1-5; D gene uncertain. The CDR3 consists of 14 residues. Germline lookup yields CDR1 MDHEN and CDR2 SYDVKM. Trimming stripped 2 bases from V and 4 bases from J, with 9 bases between.

This clonotype was observed a handful of times. The rearrangement uses TRBV6-2 or TRBV6-3 and TRBJ1-5; no definite D call. The CDR3 runs to 15 residues. CDR1 is MNHEY, CDR2 SVGEGT, per germline. V was shortened by 4 bases and J by 0 bases, with 10 bases between the two germline ends. CDR3 DNA: TGTGCCAGCAGTTTTGAACAGACTAGCAATCAGCCCCAGCATTTT. Protein: CASSFEQTSNQPQHF.

This clonotype was counted at least ten times. The gene calls are TRBV10-3 and TRBJ2-5; 10 bases are a match to TRBD2. Per the germline V gene, CDR1 is ENHRY and CDR2 is SYGVKD. V dropped 10 bases and J dropped 5; count of bases not matched to a gene: 10. The CDR3 runs 14 residues. Here the CDR3 DNA reads TGTGCCACCACCCAGCTAGCGGGAGCTGAGACCCAGTACTTC. This encodes CATTQLAGAETQYF.

This clonotype appeared many times. The chain has TRBV12-3 or TRBV12-4 and TRBJ2-1, with 7 bases lining up with TRBD2. Unmatched junction bases numbered 21, after V lost 8 bases and J lost 8 bases. This CDR3 comprises 17 residues. The CDR3, as DNA: TGTGCCAGCTCACTCGGGGAGGCGGGAGCACGTATACATGAGCAGTTCTTC. This sequence encodes CASSLGEAGARIHEQFF.